Included here is one T cell receptor beta chain sequence, with context. Its antigen is unknown. This sample is part of a study of T cell responses to AZD1222 COVID-19 vaccine. Findings and limits, study-wide: Clonal diversity may have been underestimated in mostly white British donors.

Assay: immunoSEQ multiplex PCR; the TCRdb copy retains only in-frame clones and omits some. Altogether about 77,000 clones are present, more than 85% being singletons, with the ten largest covering roughly 4.3%. Sequences were derived from peripheral blood, sampled 28 days after the second AZD1222 dose. This clonotype was obtained from an adult who received the AZD1222 COVID-19 vaccine.

The CDR3 region has the DNA TGTGCCAGCAGCCAAGAGGGGACAGCCTTCTCTGGAAACACCATATATTTT. Its translation is CASSQEGTAFSGNTIYF. This rearrangement joins TRBV4-2 to TRBJ1-3; 7 bases line up with TRBD1. Germline V gene lookup returns CDR1 LGHNA and CDR2 YNFKEQ. With 0 bases clipped from V and 0 bases from J, the junction kept 5 bases outside the gene matches. The CDR3 length is 17 residues.